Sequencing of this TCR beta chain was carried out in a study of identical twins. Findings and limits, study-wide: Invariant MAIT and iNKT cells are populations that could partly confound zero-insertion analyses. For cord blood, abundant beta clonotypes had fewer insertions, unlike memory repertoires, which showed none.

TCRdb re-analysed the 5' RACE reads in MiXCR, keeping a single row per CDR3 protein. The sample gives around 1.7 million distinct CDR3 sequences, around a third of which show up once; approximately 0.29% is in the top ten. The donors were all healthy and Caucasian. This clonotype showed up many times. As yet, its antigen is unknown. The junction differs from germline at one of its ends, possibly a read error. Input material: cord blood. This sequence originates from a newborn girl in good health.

This CDR3 reads CASSLTSGGAYEQYF. The CDR3 coding sequence is TGCGCCAGCAGCTTGACTAGCGGGGGGGCCTACGAGCAGTACTTC. The J gene is TRBJ2-7, the V gene TRBV7-2; 14 bases align to TRBD2. Per the germline V gene, CDR1 is SGHTA and CDR2 is FQGNSA. The CDR3 consists of 15 residues. Full variable domain (outside the CDR3, taken from reference TRBV7-2 and TRBJ2-7): GAGVSQSPSNKVTEKGKDVELRCDPISGHTALYWYRQSLGQGLEFLIYFQGNSAPDKSGLPSDRFSAERTGGSVSTLTIQRTQQEDSAVYLCASSLTSGGAYEQYFGPGTRLTVT.